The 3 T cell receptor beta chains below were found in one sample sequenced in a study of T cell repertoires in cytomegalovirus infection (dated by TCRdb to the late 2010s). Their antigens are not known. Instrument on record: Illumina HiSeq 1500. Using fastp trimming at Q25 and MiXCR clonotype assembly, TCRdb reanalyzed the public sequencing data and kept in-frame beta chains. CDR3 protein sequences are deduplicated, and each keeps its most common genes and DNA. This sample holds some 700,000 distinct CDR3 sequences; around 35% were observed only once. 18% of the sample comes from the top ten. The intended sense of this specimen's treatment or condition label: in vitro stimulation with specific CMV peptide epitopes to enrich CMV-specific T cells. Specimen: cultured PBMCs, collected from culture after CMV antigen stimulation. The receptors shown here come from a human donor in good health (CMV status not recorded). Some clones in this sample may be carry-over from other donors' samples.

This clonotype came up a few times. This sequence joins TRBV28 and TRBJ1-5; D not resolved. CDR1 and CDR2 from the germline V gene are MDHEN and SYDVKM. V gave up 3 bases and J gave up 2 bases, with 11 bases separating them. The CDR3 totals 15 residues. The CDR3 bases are TGTGCCAGCAGTTTCTTCCGGTTGGGCAATCAGCCCCAGCATTTT. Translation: CASSFFRLGNQPQHF.

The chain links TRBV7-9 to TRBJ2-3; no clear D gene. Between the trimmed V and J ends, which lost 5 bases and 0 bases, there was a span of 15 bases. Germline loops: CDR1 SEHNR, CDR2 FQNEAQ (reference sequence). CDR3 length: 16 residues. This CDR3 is CASSPGVTLSTDTQYF. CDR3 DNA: TGTGCCAGCAGCCCAGGAGTTACGCTTAGCACAGATACGCAGTATTTT.

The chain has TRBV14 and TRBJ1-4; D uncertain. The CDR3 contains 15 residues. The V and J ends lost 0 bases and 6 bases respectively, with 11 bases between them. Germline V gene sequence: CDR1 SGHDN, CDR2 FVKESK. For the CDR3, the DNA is TGTGCCAGCAGCCAAGAGGGTCGGATGGATGAAAAACTGTTTTTT. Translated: CASSQEGRMDEKLFF.